Listed below are T cell receptor beta chains from one sample, sequenced in a study of shared clonotypes between healthy human individuals. Method: immunoSEQ multiplex PCR; TCRdb's copy keeps in-frame clones and lacks some. The data contain some 630,000 clones, 55% to 75% of them singletons. The specimen sequenced was memory CD4+ T cells sorted from blood. The receptors stem from a woman in her thirties in good health. The CDR3 runs from the conserved cysteine through the conserved F or W. A D gene is named only where the DNA matches it firmly. Clone size appears in some rows only: once, few, many, or a class for an expanded clone.

few	TRBD1	TRBV30	TRBJ2-4	TGTGCCTGGAAGGACAGGGGCAAAAACATTCAGTACTTC	CAWKDRGKNIQYF
-	-	TRBV2	TRBJ2-5	TGTGCCAGCACCCAGGGCTTACCGGGGGAGACCCAGTACTTC	CASTQGLPGETQYF
-	-	TRBV18	TRBJ2-1	TGTGCCAGCTCACCAAGGGAGGCCAATGAGCAGTTCTTC	CASSPREANEQFF
-	TRBD2	TRBV5-4	TRBJ2-1	TGTGCCAGCAGAGGCGGGGGTAGCTCCTACAATGAGCAGTTCTTC	CASRGGGSSYNEQFF
-	-	TRBV11-2	TRBJ2-7	TGTGCCAGCAGCAGGCTAGCGAGCACGTCCTACGAGCAGTACTTC	CASSRLASTSYEQYF
-	TRBD2	TRBV28	TRBJ2-1	TGTGCCAGCAGTTCCGATTCGGGACTAGCGGGAGGTTCCGCTTACAATGAGCAGTTCTTC	CASSSDSGLAGGSAYNEQFF
-	TRBD2	TRBV4-1	TRBJ2-7	TGCGCCAGCAGCCCTAGCTGGCTAGCGGAAGTACCCTACGAGCAGTACTTC	CASSPSWLAEVPYEQYF
-	-	TRBV4-2	TRBJ1-1	TGTGCCAGCAGCAGGGACACTGAAGCTTTCTTT	CASSRDTEAFF
-	TRBD1	TRBV19	TRBJ1-4	TGTGCCAGTAGTGTTCACCGCCGACAGGGGGCACGGGAAAAACTGTTTTTT	CASSVHRRQGAREKLFF
once	TRBD1	TRBV5-6	TRBJ1-1	TGTGCCAGCAGCTTGGCCGCGGGACAGGGGAACACTGAAGCTTTCTTT	CASSLAAGQGNTEAFF
-	TRBD2	TRBV9	TRBJ2-1	TGTGCCAGCAGCGTAGACGGGAGGTCAAATGAGCAGTTCTTC	CASSVDGRSNEQFF
once	-	TRBV6-1	TRBJ2-7	TGTGCCAGCAGTGAAGCCCCGGAATTTCCCTACGAGCAGTACTTC	CASSEAPEFPYEQYF
-	-	TRBV23-1	TRBJ1-2	TGCGCCAGCAGTCAATCGGTCTTGGGGAAGAATGGCTACACCTTC	CASSQSVLGKNGYTF
-	TRBD1	TRBV4-2	TRBJ2-7	TGTGCCAGCAGCCAAGGGGGACAGGGGCTTTACGAGCAGTACTTC	CASSQGGQGLYEQYF
-	-	TRBV4-1	TRBJ1-5	TGCGCCAGCAGCCAAGTGGGGTTGCATCAGCCCCAGCATTTT	CASSQVGLHQPQHF
-	-	TRBV19	TRBJ2-4	TGTGCCAGTAGTATGGGAGCTCGATGGCACAAAAACATTCAGTACTTC	CASSMGARWHKNIQYF